The rows below give T cell receptor beta chains drawn from one sample of a study of shared clonotypes between healthy human individuals. Method: immunoSEQ multiplex PCR; TCRdb's copy keeps in-frame clones and lacks some. The sample comprises around 2.3 million clones, approximately 94% of which are singletons, and around 0.13% rests with the top ten. Material: naive CD4+ T cells sorted from blood. The receptors were sampled from a man between 18 and 29 years old in good health. The CDR3 runs from the conserved cysteine through the conserved F or W. The D gene is left open where the match is weak. Clone sizes are given selectively: once, few, many, or a class where the clone is expanded.

TGCGCCAGCAGCCACCAGACTAGCGCCGACTACGAGCAGTACTTC	CASSHQTSADYEQYF	.	TRBJ2-7	TRBV4-1	TRBD2
TGTGCCAGCAGCTTAATGTCCCTTTCTGGGGCCAACGTCCTGACTTTC	CASSLMSLSGANVLTF	.	TRBJ2-6	TRBV7-8	.
TGCAGTGCTAGACAGGCCTATGGCTACACCTTC	CSARQAYGYTF	once	TRBJ1-2	TRBV20-1	.
TGCGCCAGCAGTGAATGGGGGTTTTTT	CASSEWGFF	.	TRBJ1-4	TRBV10-1	.
TGTGCCAGCAGCTTAGCGGGAGAGAGAAATGAGCAGTTCTTC	CASSLAGERNEQFF	.	TRBJ2-1	TRBV11-2	.
TGCGCCAGCAGCCAAACAGGGGGGGGTGGCTACACCTTC	CASSQTGGGGYTF	.	TRBJ1-2	TRBV4-1	TRBD1
TGTGCCATCGGGTGGAGTGCGGGTCAACAAGAGACCCAGTACTTC	CAIGWSAGQQETQYF	.	TRBJ2-5	TRBV10-3	.
TGTGCCAGCAGTTTACCACAGGGGTTGGAAAAACTGTTTTTT	CASSLPQGLEKLFF	.	TRBJ1-4	TRBV28	TRBD1
TGTGCCAGCAGCCATCTTACCGGGACTAGCAGGGCTCCCTCCTACGAGCAGTACTTC	CASSHLTGTSRAPSYEQYF	once	TRBJ2-7	TRBV14	TRBD2
TGTGCCAGCAGTGACGTCAACAGGGACGTGGGGCATGGCTACACCTTC	CASSDVNRDVGHGYTF	.	TRBJ1-2	TRBV6-1	.
TGTGCCAGCAGTTTAGACCCCACAGGGTTGTGGAACACAGATACGCAGTATTTT	CASSLDPTGLWNTDTQYF	.	TRBJ2-3	TRBV28	.
TGTGCCAGCAGCGTCGCCGGGACAGGGGGTTACAATGAGCAGTTCTTC	CASSVAGTGGYNEQFF	.	TRBJ2-1	TRBV7-3	TRBD1
TGTGCCAGCAGCTTAGCGGATGAGCAGTTCTTC	CASSLADEQFF	once	TRBJ2-1	TRBV7-8	.
TGTGCCAGCAGTTACTCCCCTTCTAGCACAGATACGCAGTATTTT	CASSYSPSSTDTQYF	.	TRBJ2-3	TRBV6-5	.
TGTGCCAGCAGCGTAGGGTGGAGCGGGTCCTACAATGAGCAGTTCTTC	CASSVGWSGSYNEQFF	.	TRBJ2-1	TRBV9	.
TGTGCCAGCAGTTCCCCGATATACGAGCAGTACTTC	CASSSPIYEQYF	.	TRBJ2-7	TRBV6-5	.
TGTGCCACCGGGACAGGGCCCTACGAGCAGTACTTC	CATGTGPYEQYF	.	TRBJ2-7	TRBV10-3	TRBD1
TGTGCCAGCTCACCCACGGGCCAGGGGAACTATGGCTACACCTTC	CASSPTGQGNYGYTF	.	TRBJ1-2	TRBV18	.
TGTGCCAGCAGCACCCAGCGGGAGTACACCGGGGAGCTGTTTTTT	CASSTQREYTGELFF	.	TRBJ2-2	TRBV5-6	TRBD2
TGTGCCAGCAGCTCCGGGCCCCCCCAGTACTTC	CASSSGPPQYF	.	TRBJ2-5	TRBV7-6	.
TGTGCCAGCAGACTACAGGGTGTACTCTTCAATGAGCAGTTCTTC	CASRLQGVLFNEQFF	.	TRBJ2-1	TRBV2	.
TGTGCCAGCACCCAGGGGGACAGGGGTCACTACGAGCAGTACTTC	CASTQGDRGHYEQYF	.	TRBJ2-7	TRBV6-1	TRBD1
TGTGCCAGCAGTAGCAGGACTCCCTGGCGCCAGTACTTC	CASSSRTPWRQYF	.	TRBJ2-7	TRBV6-5	.
TGTGCCAGCAGCTTGAGGGACAGTAATGAGCAGTTCTTC	CASSLRDSNEQFF	.	TRBJ2-1	TRBV5-4	TRBD1